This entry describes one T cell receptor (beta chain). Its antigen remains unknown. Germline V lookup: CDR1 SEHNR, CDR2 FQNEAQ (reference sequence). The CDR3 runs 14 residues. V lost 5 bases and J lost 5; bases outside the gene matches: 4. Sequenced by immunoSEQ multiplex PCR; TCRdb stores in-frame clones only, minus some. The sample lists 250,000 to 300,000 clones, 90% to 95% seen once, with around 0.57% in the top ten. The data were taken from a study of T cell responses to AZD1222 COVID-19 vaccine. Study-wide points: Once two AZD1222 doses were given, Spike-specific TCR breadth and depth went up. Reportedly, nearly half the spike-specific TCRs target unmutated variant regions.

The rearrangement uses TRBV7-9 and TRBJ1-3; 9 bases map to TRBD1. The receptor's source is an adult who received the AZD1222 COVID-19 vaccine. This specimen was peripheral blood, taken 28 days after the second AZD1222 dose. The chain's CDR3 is CASSPGQGRNTIYF. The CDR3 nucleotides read TGTGCCAGCAGCCCCGGACAGGGGAGAAACACCATATATTTT.